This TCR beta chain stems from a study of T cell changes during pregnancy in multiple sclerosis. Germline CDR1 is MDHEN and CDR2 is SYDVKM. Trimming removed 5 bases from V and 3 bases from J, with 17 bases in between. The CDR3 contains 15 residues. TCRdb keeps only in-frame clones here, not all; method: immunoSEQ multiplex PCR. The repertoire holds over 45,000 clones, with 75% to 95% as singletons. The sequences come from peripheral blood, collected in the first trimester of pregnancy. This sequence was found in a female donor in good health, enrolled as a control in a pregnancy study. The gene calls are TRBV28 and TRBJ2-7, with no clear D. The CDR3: CASSPPGRDLYEQYF. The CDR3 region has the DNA TGTGCCAGCAGTCCCCCAGGCAGAGACCTCTACGAGCAGTACTTC.